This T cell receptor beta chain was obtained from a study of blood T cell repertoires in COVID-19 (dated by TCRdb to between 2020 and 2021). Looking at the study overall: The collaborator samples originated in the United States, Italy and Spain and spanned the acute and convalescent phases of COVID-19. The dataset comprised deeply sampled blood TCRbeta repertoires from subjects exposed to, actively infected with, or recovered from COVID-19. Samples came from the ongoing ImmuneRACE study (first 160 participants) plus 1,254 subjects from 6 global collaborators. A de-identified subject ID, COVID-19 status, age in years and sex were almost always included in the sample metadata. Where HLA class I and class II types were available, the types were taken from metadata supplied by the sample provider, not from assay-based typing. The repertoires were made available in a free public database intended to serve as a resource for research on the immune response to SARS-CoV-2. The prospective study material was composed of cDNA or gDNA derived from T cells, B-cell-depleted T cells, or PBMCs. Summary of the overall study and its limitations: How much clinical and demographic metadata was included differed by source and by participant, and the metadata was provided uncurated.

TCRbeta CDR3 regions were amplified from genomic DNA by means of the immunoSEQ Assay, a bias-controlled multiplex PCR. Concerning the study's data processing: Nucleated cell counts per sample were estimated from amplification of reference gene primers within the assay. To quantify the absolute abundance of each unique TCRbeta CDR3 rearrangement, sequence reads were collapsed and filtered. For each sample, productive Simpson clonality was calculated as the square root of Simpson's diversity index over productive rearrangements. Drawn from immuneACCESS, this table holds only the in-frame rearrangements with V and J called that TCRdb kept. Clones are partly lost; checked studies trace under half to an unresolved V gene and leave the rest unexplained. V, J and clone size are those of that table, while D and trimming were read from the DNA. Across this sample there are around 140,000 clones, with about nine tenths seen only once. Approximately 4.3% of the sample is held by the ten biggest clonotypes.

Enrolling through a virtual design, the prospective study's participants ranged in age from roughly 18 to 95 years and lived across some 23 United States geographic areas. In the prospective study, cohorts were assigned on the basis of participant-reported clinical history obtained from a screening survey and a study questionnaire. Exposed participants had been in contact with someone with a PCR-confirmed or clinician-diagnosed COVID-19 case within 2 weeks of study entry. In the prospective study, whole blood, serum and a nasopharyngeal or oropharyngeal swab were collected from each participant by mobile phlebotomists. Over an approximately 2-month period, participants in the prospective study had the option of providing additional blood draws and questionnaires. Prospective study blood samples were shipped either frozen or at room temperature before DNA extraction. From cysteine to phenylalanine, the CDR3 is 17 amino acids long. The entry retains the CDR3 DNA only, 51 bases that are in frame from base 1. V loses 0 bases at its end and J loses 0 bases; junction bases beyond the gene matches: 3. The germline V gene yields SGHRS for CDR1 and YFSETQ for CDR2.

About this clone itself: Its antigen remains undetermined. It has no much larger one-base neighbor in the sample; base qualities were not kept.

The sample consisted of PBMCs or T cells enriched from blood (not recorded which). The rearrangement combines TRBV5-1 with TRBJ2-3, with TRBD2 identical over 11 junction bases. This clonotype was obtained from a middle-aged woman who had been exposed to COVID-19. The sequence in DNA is TGCGCCAGCAGCTTGGCCCTAGCGGGGGGAAGCACAGATACGCAGTATTTT. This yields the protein CASSLALAGGSTDTQYF. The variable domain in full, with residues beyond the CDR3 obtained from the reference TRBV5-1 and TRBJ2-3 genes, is KAGVTQTPRYLIKTRGQQVTLSCSPISGHRSVSWYQQTPGQGLQFLFEYFSETQRNKGNFPGRFSGRQFSNSRSEMNVSTLELGDSALYLCASSLALAGGSTDTQYFGPGTRLTVL.